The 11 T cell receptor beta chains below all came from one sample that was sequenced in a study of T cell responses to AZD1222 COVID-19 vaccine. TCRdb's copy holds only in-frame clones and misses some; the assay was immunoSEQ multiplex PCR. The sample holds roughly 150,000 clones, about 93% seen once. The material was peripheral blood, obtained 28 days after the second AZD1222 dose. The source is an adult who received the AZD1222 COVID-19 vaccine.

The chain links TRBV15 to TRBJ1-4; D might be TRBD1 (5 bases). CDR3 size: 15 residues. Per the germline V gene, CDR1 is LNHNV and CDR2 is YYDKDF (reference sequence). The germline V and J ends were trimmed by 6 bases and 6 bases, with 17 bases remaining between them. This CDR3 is CATSATGHKDEKLFF. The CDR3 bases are TGTGCCACCAGTGCCACAGGACATAAGGATGAAAAACTGTTTTTT.

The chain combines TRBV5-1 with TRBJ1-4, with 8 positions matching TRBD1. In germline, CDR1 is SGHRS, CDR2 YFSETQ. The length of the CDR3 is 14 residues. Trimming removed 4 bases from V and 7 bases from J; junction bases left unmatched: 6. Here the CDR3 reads CASSPTGASEKLFF. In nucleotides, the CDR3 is TGCGCCAGCAGCCCGACAGGGGCAAGTGAAAAACTGTTTTTT. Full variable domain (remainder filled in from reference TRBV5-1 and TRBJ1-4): KAGVTQTPRYLIKTRGQQVTLSCSPISGHRSVSWYQQTPGQGLQFLFEYFSETQRNKGNFPGRFSGRQFSNSRSEMNVSTLELGDSALYLCASSPTGASEKLFFGSGTQLSVL.

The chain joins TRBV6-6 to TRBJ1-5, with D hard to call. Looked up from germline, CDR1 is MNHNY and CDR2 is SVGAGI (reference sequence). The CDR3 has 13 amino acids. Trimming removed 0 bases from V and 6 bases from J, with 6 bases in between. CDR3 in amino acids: CASSYSTVQPQHF. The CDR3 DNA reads TGTGCCAGCAGTTACTCGACCGTTCAGCCCCAGCATTTT.

This CDR3 is CASSPGAVEKLFF. The DNA of the CDR3 is TGTGCCAGCAGCCCAGGGGCGGTCGAAAAACTGTTTTTT. The rearrangement joins TRBV7-9 to TRBJ1-4; maybe TRBD1 (6 bases). The CDR3 covers 13 residues. V was cut by 5 bases and J by 8 bases, with 12 bases left in between. Germline values: CDR1 SEHNR, CDR2 FQNEAQ (reference sequence).

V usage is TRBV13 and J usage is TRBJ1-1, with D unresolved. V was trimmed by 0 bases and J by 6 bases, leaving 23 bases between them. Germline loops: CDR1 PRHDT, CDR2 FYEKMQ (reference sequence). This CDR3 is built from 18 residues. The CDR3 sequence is CASSLGIGSWSGVAEAFF. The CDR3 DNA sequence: TGTGCCAGCAGCTTAGGGATAGGGTCATGGTCGGGTGTCGCTGAAGCTTTCTTT.

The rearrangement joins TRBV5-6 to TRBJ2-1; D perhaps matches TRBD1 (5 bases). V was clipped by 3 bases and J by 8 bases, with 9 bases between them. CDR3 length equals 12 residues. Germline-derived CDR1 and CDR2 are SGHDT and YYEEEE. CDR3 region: CASSWARDEQFF. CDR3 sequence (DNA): TGTGCCAGCAGCTGGGCCAGGGATGAGCAGTTCTTC.

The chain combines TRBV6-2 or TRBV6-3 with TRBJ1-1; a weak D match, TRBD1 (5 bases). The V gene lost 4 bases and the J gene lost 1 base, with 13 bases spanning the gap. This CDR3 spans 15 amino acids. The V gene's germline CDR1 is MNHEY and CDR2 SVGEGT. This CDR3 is CASSFRGGANTEAFF. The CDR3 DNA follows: TGTGCCAGCAGTTTCCGTGGGGGAGCGAACACTGAAGCTTTCTTT.

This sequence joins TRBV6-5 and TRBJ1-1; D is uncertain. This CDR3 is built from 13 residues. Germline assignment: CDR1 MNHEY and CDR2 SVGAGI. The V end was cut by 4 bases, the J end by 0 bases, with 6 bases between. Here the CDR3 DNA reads TGTGCCAGCAGTTCCGTATTGAACACTGAAGCTTTCTTT. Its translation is CASSSVLNTEAFF.

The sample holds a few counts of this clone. DNA of the CDR3: TGTGCCAGTAAACCCCGGGACAATATAGGGGATAACACTGAAGCTTTCTTT. It specifies CASKPRDNIGDNTEAFF. The chain recombines TRBV19 with TRBJ1-1; TRBD1 is a possible D gene (6 bases). Germline-derived CDR1 and CDR2 are LNHDA and SQIVND (reference sequence). Trimming pared 7 bases from V and 2 bases from J, leaving 23 bases between. The CDR3 sequence is 17 residues long.

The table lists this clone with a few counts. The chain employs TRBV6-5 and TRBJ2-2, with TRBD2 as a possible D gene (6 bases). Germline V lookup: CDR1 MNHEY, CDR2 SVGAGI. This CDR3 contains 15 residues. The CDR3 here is CASPPGPEGTGELFF. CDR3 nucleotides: TGTGCGAGCCCTCCGGGACCGGAGGGCACCGGGGAGCTGTTTTTT.

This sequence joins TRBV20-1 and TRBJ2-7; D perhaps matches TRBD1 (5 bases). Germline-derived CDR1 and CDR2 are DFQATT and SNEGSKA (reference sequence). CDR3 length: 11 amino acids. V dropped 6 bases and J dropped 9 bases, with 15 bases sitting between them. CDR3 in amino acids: CSASDSRGQYF. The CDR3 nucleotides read TGCAGTGCAAGCGACAGTCGCGGGCAGTACTTC.